Below are 7 T cell receptor beta chains sequenced from a single sample in a study of blood T cell repertoires in COVID-19. Only in-frame clones appear in the TCRdb table, and some are missing; sequencing was by immunoSEQ multiplex PCR. The repertoire holds 200,000 to 250,000 clones, with 82% as singletons. Sequenced: peripheral blood. These receptors all stem from a woman aged 70-85 years with acute or convalescent COVID-19.

The chain combines TRBV4-3 with TRBJ2-5, with a tentative D call TRBD2 (6 bases). Deletions cut 0 bases from V and 5 bases from J, with 13 bases between. CDR1 is LGHNA and CDR2 is YSLEER in the germline V gene. The CDR3 spans 15 residues. CDR3 sequence: CASSQDPIAGETQYF. The CDR3 nucleotides read TGCGCCAGCAGCCAAGATCCGATTGCGGGGGAGACCCAGTACTTC.

The chain has TRBV6-5 and TRBJ2-7; 9 positions agree with TRBD1. CDR3 length equals 13 residues. V was pared by 8 bases and J by 6 bases, with 8 bases of the junction left unmatched. Per the germline V gene, CDR1 is MNHEY and CDR2 is SVGAGI. The CDR3 DNA follows: TGTGCCAGCCGTAGGGACAGGGCGAGCGAGCAGTACTTC. Its translation: CASRRDRASEQYF.

This clone was counted between two and nine times. At the DNA level, this CDR3 is encoded by other sequences in the same sample as well. The rearrangement uses TRBV3-1 (or the pseudogene TRBV3-2) and TRBJ1-5; a possible D gene is TRBD1 (6 bases). This CDR3 is built from 13 residues. CDR1 and CDR2 from the germline V gene are LGHDT and YNNKEL (reference sequence). V gave up 0 bases and J gave up 7 bases, with 7 bases separating them. The CDR3 DNA follows: TGTGCCAGCAGCCAAGACAGGGGACAGCCCCAGCATTTT. This encodes CASSQDRGQPQHF.

The V call is TRBV10-3, the J call TRBJ2-7, with D perhaps TRBD1 (6 bases). The CDR3 length is 14 residues. V shed 2 bases and J shed 1 base, with 9 bases lying between them. Per germline, CDR1 ENHRY and CDR2 SYGVKD. The CDR3 spells CAISEGTRSYEQYF. In nucleotides, the CDR3 is TGTGCCATCAGTGAGGGGACACGGTCCTACGAGCAGTACTTC.

V gene TRBV11-2 combines with J gene TRBJ1-4, with D possibly TRBD1 on 5 matching bases. Germline CDR1 SGHAT, CDR2 FQNNGV. V lost 4 bases and J 8 bases, leaving 8 bases between the germline ends. The CDR3 runs to 12 residues. The CDR3: CASSSNREKLFF. In DNA, the CDR3 is TGTGCCAGCAGCTCCAACAGGGAAAAACTGTTTTTT.

The genes are TRBV6-2 or TRBV6-3 and TRBJ1-4, with 9 bases matching TRBD1. Germline CDR1 MNHEY, CDR2 SVGEGT. The CDR3 totals 13 residues. The V segment lost 3 bases and the J segment 14 bases; nucleotides outside the gene matches: 7. The CDR3 nucleotides are TGTGCCAGCAGTTATGTAACAGGGGGCAACCTGTTTTTT. Translated, it gives CASSYVTGGNLFF.

The chain joins TRBV5-6 to TRBJ1-5, with no clear D. Germline V gene sequence: CDR1 SGHDT, CDR2 YYEEEE. The V and J ends lost 0 bases and 7 bases respectively, with 14 bases between them. This CDR3 contains 15 residues. Here the CDR3 reads CASSLALLNRQPQHF. DNA of the CDR3: TGTGCCAGCAGCTTGGCTCTCCTCAACCGGCAGCCCCAGCATTTT.